This T cell receptor beta chain was identified during a study of blood T cell repertoires in COVID-19. As for the study in general: Some COVID-19 samples were acute and others convalescent; all came from the United States, Italy and Spain. From T cells, B-cell-depleted T cells, or PBMCs came the material, which was cDNA or gDNA.

Study processing details: Cell counts per sample came from amplifying reference gene primers. Here immunoSEQ multiplex PCR was the method, and the copy in TCRdb shows in-frame clones only, minus some. The D gene and trimming were derived from the DNA, and the V and J assignments and clone size from that table. The data hold about 200,000 clones, with around 86% observed a single time. Germline CDR1 is ENHRY and CDR2 is SYGVKD. The CDR3 loop spans 16 amino acids. Deletions cut 10 bases from V and 1 base from J, with 20 bases between. The receptor comes from a man aged 60 to 69 who had recovered from COVID-19. The chain has TRBV10-3 and TRBJ2-1; D not certain. Sample: peripheral blood. The CDR3 is CATSPGSFRSYNEQFF. CDR3 nucleotides: TGTGCCACCTCCCCCGGGTCTTTTAGGTCCTACAATGAGCAGTTCTTC.